This TCR beta chain was profiled in a study of beta chain features in type 1 diabetes. As every portion of the isolated RNA was reverse transcribed, the sequencing read expressed TCRB transcripts. About 3.57 million reads per sample on average were obtained from naive, central memory and regulatory T cell samples. Libraries were prepared by immunoSEQ multiplex PCR; TCRdb keeps only in-frame clonotypes and omits some of them. This sample has under 350,000 clones; roughly 8% occur once, and the top ten carry more than 1%. V was pared by 4 bases and J by 5 bases, with 7 bases between. CDR3 size: 12 residues. Germline V CDR1 and CDR2: SGDLS, YYNGEE. This clone came up a few times.

The sequenced material came from central memory CD4+ T cells from blood. This chain connects TRBV9 to TRBJ1-5, with a possible D match to TRBD1 (5 bases). This TCR came from a woman younger than 35 in good health. CDR3 in amino acids: CASSRRDQPQHF. The CDR3 DNA is TGTGCCAGCAGCCGCAGGGATCAGCCCCAGCATTTT.